These 11 T cell receptor beta chains were sequenced from one sample in a study of T cell changes during pregnancy in multiple sclerosis (dated by TCRdb to between 2018 and 2021). Preparation of the library involved the immunoSEQ multiplex PCR assay. TCRdb's version of the immuneACCESS table is confined to in-frame rearrangements and falls short of the full clone set. An unresolved V gene accounts for under half of the shortfall where checked; the remainder is of unknown origin. The sample table shows approximately 21,000 clones, and around four fifths are seen once. The ten largest clones add up to about a sixth of the sample. Sequenced here: CD8+ T cells from peripheral blood mononuclear cells, sampled in the first trimester of pregnancy. The origin of the receptors is a female donor in good health, enrolled as a control in a pregnancy study.

The CDR3 sequence: CASSLRREEGQETQYF. CDR3 nucleotides: TGTGCCAGCAGCTTAAGGAGGGAGGAAGGCCAAGAGACCCAGTACTTC. The rearrangement links TRBV5-4 to TRBJ2-5; TRBD2 is a possible D gene (6 bases). CDR1 and CDR2 from the germline V gene are SGHNT and YYREEE (reference sequence). This CDR3 is 16 amino acids long. The germline V and J ends were trimmed by 2 bases and 1 base, with 15 bases remaining between them.

V and J are TRBV6-4 and TRBJ2-1; 10 bases agree with TRBD2. Germline-derived CDR1 and CDR2 are MRHNA and SNTAGT. This CDR3 spans 16 amino acids. V shed 3 bases and J 8 bases; nucleotides not matched to a gene: 10. CDR3: CASSEDRSGGADEQFF. The CDR3 coding sequence is TGTGCCAGCAGTGAGGACAGGAGCGGGGGGGCCGATGAGCAGTTCTTC.

The genes are TRBV21-1 and TRBJ2-7; the D call of TRBD1 is as the table states it, not checked on the DNA. TRBV21-1 is termed a pseudogene. This CDR3 is 15 amino acids long. CDR3 coding DNA: TGTGCCAGCAGCGGACACAGGGTCGTAACCTACGAGCAGTACTTC. It is translated as CASSGHRVVTYEQYF.

The chain employs TRBV9 and TRBJ2-3, with 10 bases aligning to TRBD1. This CDR3 has 15 amino acids. CDR1 is SGDLS and CDR2 is YYNGEE in the germline V gene. Trimming took 4 bases from V and 4 from J; bases not matched to a gene: 6. The CDR3 bases are TGTGCCAGCAGCCCCGACAGGGGGCTCTCAGATACGCAGTATTTT. This sequence encodes CASSPDRGLSDTQYF.

J is TRBJ2-1 and V is TRBV13, with D perhaps TRBD2 (6 bases). Germline CDR1 PRHDT, CDR2 FYEKMQ (reference sequence). This CDR3 has 15 amino acids. V was shortened by 3 bases and J by 6 bases, with 15 bases between the two germline ends. The chain's CDR3 is CASSLGRTYLNEQFF. The CDR3 bases are TGTGCCAGCAGCTTGGGGAGGACTTACCTCAATGAGCAGTTCTTC.

This chain connects TRBV7-9 to TRBJ2-3, with TRBD2 identical over 8 bases. Germline V gives CDR1 SEHNR, CDR2 FQNEAQ (reference sequence). The CDR3 is made up of 17 amino acids. The V gene end was trimmed by 5 bases and the J gene end by 0 bases; junction bases not matched to a gene: 10. The CDR3: CASSRGVAGPSTDTQYF. The CDR3 nucleotides are TGTGCCAGCAGCCGTGGAGTAGCGGGGCCTAGCACAGATACGCAGTATTTT. Combining the CDR3 with reference TRBV7-9 and TRBJ2-3 gives the whole variable domain DTGVSQNPRHKITKRGQNVTFRCDPISEHNRLYWYRQTLGQGPEFLTYFQNEAQLEKSRLLSDRFSAERPKGSFSTLEIQRTEQGDSAMYLCASSRGVAGPSTDTQYFGPGTRLTVL.

The count of this clone is one. The rearrangement uses TRBV5-1 and TRBJ2-1; D call uncertain. The CDR3 loop spans 14 amino acids. From germline, CDR1 is SGHRS and CDR2 YFSETQ. The germline V and J ends were trimmed by 0 bases and 4 bases, with 8 bases remaining between them. The CDR3 nucleotides are TGCGCCAGCAGCTTGGAGACTCTTTACAATGAGCAGTTCTTC. It codes for CASSLETLYNEQFF.

This chain links TRBV7-2 with TRBJ2-5; D call uncertain. The germline CDR1 and CDR2 sequences are SGHTA and FQGNSA. Deletions cut 5 bases from V and 0 bases from J, with 7 bases between. CDR3 size: 13 residues. CDR3 sequence reads: CASSLLNQETQYF. In DNA, the CDR3 is TGTGCCAGCAGCCTACTAAACCAAGAGACCCAGTACTTC.

The gene calls are TRBV20-1 and TRBJ2-7; D ambiguous. Germline CDR1 reads DFQATT; CDR2 reads SNEGSKA (reference sequence). The CDR3 has 11 amino acids. V gave up 2 bases and J gave up 9 bases, with 11 bases separating them. CDR3 DNA sequence: TGCAGTGCTAGAAAAGAGGAGACGCAGTACTTC. As protein: CSARKEETQYF.

This clone showed up just once. CDR3 amino acids: CASSLGRGQGTGELFF. Written as DNA, the CDR3 is TGTGCCAGCAGCTTAGGCAGGGGGCAGGGCACCGGGGAGCTGTTTTTT. V gene TRBV7-2 combines with J gene TRBJ2-2, with 8 bases fitting TRBD1. V was pared by 1 base and J by 4 bases, with 5 bases of the junction left unmatched. The CDR3 sequence is 16 residues long. The V gene's germline CDR1 is SGHTA and CDR2 FQGNSA. Drawing the rest from reference TRBV7-2 and TRBJ2-2, the complete variable domain is GAGVSQSPSNKVTEKGKDVELRCDPISGHTALYWYRQSLGQGLEFLIYFQGNSAPDKSGLPSDRFSAERTGGSVSTLTIQRTQQEDSAVYLCASSLGRGQGTGELFFGEGSRLTVL.

This chain connects TRBV27 to TRBJ2-1; TRBD2 aligns across 8 bases. CDR1 and CDR2 (germline): MNHEY, SMNVEV (reference sequence). The CDR3 contains 15 residues. J was trimmed by 0 bases and V by 2 bases; bases with no gene match: 0. The CDR3 protein is CASSLSGSSYNEQFF. The CDR3 DNA is TGTGCCAGCAGTTTAAGCGGGAGCTCCTACAATGAGCAGTTCTTC.